This TCR beta chain appears in the sequencing data of a study of T cells in Graves' hyperthyroidism and ophthalmopathy. Amplification of TCR beta CDR3 regions was performed using RNA transcripts as template. TCR CDR3 underwent first-round RT-PCR with the HTBI primer set. TCRdb re-called the multiplex PCR reads through MiXCR, storing one row per CDR3 protein. This table has roughly 500,000 distinct CDR3 sequences, about 24% appearing once. V was trimmed by 1 base and J by 6 bases, leaving 10 bases between them. This CDR3 spans 14 amino acids. Lactation, pregnancy, other autoimmune disease or uncontrolled infection led to exclusion of patients.

Material: blood. The V call is TRBV12-3 or TRBV12-4, the J call TRBJ1-5; D remains ambiguous. This receptor was taken from a woman aged 25-40 years with Graves' ophthalmopathy. CDR3 loop: CASSLVGKGQPQHF. The CDR3 nucleotides are TGTGCCAGCAGTTTAGTGGGAAAGGGTCAGCCCCAGCATTTT.